The clone carrying this T cell receptor beta chain occurred a few times. The table came from immunoSEQ multiplex PCR; TCRdb's copy has only in-frame clones and leaves some out. The top ten clones hold 4% to 5.5% of a sample with about 110,000 clones, more than 70% of them seen once. This entry belongs to a study of T cell responses to AZD1222 COVID-19 vaccine. The CDR3 loop spans 14 amino acids. V dropped 1 base and J dropped 1 base, with 7 bases sitting between them. Germline V gene lookup returns CDR1 SGHTA and CDR2 FQGNSA. Sequenced material: peripheral blood, taken 28 days after the second AZD1222 dose. The V call is TRBV7-2, the J call TRBJ1-1, with D unclear. The receptor's source is an adult who received the AZD1222 COVID-19 vaccine. The CDR3 region has the DNA TGTGCCAGCAGCTTAGGGCTTAGGAACACTGAAGCTTTCTTT. This gives the protein CASSLGLRNTEAFF.